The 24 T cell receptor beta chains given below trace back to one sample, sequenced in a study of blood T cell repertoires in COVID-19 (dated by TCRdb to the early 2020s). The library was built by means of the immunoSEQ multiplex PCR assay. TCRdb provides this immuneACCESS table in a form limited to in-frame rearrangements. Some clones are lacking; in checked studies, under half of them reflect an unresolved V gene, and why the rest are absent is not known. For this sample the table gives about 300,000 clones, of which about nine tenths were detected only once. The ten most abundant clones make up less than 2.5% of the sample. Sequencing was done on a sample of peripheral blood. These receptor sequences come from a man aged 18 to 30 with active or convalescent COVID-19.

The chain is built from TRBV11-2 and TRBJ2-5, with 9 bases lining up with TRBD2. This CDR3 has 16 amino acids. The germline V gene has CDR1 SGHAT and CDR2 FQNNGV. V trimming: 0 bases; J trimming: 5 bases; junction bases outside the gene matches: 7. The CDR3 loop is CASSLDASGNMETQYF. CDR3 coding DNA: TGTGCCAGCAGCTTAGATGCTAGCGGGAATATGGAGACCCAGTACTTC.

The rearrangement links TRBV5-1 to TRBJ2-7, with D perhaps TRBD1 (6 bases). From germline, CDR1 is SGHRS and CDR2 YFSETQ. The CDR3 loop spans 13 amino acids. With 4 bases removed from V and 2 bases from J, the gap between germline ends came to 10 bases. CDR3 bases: TGCGCCAGCAGCGAGACAGGAACCTACGAGCAGTACTTC. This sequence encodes CASSETGTYEQYF.

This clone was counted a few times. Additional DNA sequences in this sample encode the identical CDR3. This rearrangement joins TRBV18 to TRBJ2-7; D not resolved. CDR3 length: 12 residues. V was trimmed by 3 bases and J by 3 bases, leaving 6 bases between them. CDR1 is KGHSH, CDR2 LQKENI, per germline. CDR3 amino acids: CASSPTNYEQYF. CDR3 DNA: TGTGCCAGCTCACCTACTAACTACGAGCAGTACTTC.

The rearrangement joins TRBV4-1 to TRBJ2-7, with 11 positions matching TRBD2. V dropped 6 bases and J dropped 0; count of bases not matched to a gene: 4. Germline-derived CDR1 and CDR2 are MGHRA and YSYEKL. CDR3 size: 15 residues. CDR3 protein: CASSGLAGDSYEQYF. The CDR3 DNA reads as TGCGCCAGCAGTGGACTAGCGGGTGACTCCTACGAGCAGTACTTC.

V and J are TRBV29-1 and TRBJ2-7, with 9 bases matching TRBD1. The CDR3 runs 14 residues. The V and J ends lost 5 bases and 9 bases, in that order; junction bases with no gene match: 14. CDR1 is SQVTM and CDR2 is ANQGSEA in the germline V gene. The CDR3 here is CSVQSRDRDAGQYF. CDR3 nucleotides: TGCAGCGTTCAGTCCCGGGACAGGGACGCTGGGCAGTACTTC.

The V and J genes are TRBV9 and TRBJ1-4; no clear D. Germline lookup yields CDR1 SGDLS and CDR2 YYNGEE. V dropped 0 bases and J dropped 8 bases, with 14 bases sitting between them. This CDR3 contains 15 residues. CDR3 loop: CASSVEARSWEKLFF. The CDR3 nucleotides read TGTGCCAGCAGCGTAGAGGCCAGGTCCTGGGAAAAACTGTTTTTT. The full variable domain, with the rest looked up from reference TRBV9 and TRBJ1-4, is DSGVTQTPKHLITATGQRVTLRCSPRSGDLSVYWYQQSLDQGLQFLIQYYNGEERAKGNILERFSAQQFPDLHSELNLSSLELGDSALYFCASSVEARSWEKLFFGSGTQLSVL.

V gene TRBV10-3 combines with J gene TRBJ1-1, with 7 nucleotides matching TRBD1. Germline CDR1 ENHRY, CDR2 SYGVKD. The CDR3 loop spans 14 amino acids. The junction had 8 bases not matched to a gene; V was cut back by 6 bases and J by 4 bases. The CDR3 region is CAISEQGSGTEAFF. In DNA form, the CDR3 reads TGTGCCATCAGCGAACAGGGGTCGGGCACTGAAGCTTTCTTT.

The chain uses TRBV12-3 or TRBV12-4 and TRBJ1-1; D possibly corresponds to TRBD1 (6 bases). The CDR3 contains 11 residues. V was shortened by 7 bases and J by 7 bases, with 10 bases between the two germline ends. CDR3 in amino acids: CASTIQGEAFF. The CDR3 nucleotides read TGTGCCAGCACTATACAGGGTGAAGCTTTCTTT.

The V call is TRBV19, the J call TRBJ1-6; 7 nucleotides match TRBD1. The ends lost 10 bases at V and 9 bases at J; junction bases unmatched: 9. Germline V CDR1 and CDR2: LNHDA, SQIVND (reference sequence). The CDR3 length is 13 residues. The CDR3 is CATVDREGSPLHF. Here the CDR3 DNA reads TGTGCCACCGTCGACAGGGAAGGTTCACCCCTCCACTTT.

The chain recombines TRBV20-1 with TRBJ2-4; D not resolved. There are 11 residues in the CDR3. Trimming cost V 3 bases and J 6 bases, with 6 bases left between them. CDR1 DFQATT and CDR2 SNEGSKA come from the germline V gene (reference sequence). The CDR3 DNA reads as TGCAGTGCTAGTTGGGCAAACATTCAGTACTTC. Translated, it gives CSASWANIQYF.

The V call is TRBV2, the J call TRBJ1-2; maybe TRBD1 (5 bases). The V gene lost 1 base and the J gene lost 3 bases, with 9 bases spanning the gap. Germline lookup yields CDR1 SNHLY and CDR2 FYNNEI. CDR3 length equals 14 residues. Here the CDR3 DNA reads TGTGCCAGCAGTGAAGGCCCGGGGGACTATGGCTACACCTTC. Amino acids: CASSEGPGDYGYTF.

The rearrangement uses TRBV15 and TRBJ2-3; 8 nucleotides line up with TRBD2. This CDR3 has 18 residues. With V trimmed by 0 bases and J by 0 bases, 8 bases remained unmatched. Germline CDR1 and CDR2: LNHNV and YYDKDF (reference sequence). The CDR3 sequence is CATSREPGGEYSTDTQYF. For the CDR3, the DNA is TGTGCCACCAGCAGAGAACCCGGGGGGGAGTATAGCACAGATACGCAGTATTTT.

This chain's CDR3 is CASSMGGATGRLQETQYF. CDR3 DNA: TGTGCCAGCAGTATGGGGGGAGCGACAGGGAGACTTCAAGAGACCCAGTACTTC. The chain links TRBV6-2 or TRBV6-3 to TRBJ2-5; D perhaps matches TRBD1 (7 bases). The CDR3 extends over 18 amino acids. Trimming removed 5 bases from V and 2 bases from J, with 24 bases in between. Germline CDR1 MNHEY, CDR2 SVGEGT.

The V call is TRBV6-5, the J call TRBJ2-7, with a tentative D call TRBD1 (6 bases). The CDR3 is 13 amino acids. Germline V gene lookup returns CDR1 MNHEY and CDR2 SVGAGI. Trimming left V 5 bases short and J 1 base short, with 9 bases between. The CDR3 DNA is TGTGCCAGCAGTCGACAGGATTCCTACGAGCAGTACTTC. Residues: CASSRQDSYEQYF.

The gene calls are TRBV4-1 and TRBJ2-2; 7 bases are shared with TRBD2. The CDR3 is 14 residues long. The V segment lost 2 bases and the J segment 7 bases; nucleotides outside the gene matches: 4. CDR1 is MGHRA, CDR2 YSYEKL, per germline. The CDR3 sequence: CASSQQRGGGELFF. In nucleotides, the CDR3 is TGCGCCAGCAGCCAACAGCGGGGTGGCGGGGAGCTGTTTTTT.

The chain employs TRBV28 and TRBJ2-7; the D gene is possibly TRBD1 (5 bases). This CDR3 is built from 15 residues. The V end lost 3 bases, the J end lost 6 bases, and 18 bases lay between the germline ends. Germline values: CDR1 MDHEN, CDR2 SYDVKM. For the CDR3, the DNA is TGTGCCAGCAGTTTTAGGGGCCCCCTCGCCGGCGAGCAGTACTTC. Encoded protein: CASSFRGPLAGEQYF.

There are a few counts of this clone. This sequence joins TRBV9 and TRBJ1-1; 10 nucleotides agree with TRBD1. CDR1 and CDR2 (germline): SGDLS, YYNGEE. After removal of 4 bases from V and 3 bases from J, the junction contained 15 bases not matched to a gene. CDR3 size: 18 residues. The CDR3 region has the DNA TGTGCCAGCAGCTCCCCCCGGGGACAGGGGATTTTGCACACTGAAGCTTTCTTT. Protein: CASSSPRGQGILHTEAFF.

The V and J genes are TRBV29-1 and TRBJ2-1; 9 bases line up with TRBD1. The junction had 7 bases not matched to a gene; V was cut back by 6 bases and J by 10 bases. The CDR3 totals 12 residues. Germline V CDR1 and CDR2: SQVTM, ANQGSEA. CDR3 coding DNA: TGCAGCGTCGGGGACAGGGTAGGGGAGCAGTTCTTC. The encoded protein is CSVGDRVGEQFF.

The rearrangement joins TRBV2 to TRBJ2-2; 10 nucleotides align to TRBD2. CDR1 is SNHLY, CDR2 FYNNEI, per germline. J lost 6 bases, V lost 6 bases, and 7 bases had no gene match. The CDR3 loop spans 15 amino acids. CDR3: CASSPAGGPPGELFF. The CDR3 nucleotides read TGTGCCAGCAGCCCAGCGGGGGGGCCTCCCGGGGAGCTGTTTTTT.

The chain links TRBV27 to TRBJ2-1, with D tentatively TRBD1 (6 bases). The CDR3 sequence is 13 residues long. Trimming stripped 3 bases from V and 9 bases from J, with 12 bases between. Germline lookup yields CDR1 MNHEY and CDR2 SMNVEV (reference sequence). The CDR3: CASSLQGRGEQFF. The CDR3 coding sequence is TGTGCCAGCAGTTTGCAGGGGCGCGGTGAGCAGTTCTTC.

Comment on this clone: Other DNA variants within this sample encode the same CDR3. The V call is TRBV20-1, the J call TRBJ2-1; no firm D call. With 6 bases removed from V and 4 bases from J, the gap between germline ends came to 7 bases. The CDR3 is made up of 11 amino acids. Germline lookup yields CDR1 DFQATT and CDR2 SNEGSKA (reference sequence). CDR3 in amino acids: CSALPYNEQFF. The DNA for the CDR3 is TGCAGTGCCCTACCATACAATGAGCAGTTCTTC.

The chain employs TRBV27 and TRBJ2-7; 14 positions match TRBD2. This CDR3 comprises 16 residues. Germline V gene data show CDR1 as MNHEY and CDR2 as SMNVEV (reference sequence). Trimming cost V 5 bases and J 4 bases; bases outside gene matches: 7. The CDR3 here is CASSITGTSGRYEQYF. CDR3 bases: TGTGCCAGCAGTATTACCGGGACTAGCGGGAGATACGAGCAGTACTTC.

This CDR3 is CASSVVGTDNSPLHF. The CDR3 DNA follows: TGTGCCAGCAGCGTGGTCGGGACAGATAATTCACCCCTCCACTTT. The J gene is TRBJ1-6, the V gene TRBV6-5; the match to TRBD1 covers 7 bases. Germline CDR1 MNHEY, CDR2 SVGAGI. J was trimmed by 5 bases and V by 6 bases; bases with no gene match: 7. The CDR3 contains 15 residues.

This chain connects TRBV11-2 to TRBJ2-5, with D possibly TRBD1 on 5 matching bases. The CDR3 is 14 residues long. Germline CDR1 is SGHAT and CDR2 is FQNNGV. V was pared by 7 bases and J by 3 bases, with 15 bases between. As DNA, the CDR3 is TGTGCCAGCAAGAACCCGACAGTAGAAGAGACCCAGTACTTC. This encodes CASKNPTVEETQYF. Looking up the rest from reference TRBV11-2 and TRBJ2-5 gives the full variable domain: EAGVAQSPRYKIIEKRQSVAFWCNPISGHATLYWYQQILGQGPKLLIQFQNNGVVDDSQLPKDRFSAERLKGVDSTLKIQPAKLEDSAVYLCASKNPTVEETQYFGPGTRLLVL.